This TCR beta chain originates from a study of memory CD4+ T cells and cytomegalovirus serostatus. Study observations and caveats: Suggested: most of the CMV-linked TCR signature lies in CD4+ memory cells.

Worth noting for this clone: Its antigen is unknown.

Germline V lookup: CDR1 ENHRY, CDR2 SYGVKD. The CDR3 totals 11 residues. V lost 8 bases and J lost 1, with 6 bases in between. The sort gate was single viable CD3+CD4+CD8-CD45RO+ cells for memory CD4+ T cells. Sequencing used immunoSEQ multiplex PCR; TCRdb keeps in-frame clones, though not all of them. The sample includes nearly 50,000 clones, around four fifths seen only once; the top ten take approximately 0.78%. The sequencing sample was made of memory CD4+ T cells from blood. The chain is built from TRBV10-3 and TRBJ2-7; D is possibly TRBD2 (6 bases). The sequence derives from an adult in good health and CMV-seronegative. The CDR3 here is CAIRESYEQYF. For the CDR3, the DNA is TGTGCCATCCGGGAGTCCTACGAGCAGTACTTC.